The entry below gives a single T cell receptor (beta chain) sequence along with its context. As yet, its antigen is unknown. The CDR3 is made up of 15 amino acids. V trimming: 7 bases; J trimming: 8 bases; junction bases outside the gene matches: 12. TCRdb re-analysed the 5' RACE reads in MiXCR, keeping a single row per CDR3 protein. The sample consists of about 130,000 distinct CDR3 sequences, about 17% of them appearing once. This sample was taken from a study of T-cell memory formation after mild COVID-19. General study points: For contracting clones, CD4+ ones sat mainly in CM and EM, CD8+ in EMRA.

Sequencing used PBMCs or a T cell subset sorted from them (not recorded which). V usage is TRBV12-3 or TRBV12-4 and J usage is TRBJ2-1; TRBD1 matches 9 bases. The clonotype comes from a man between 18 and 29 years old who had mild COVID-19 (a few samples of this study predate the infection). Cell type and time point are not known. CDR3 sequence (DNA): TGTGCCAGCACCCCGAGGGGACAGGGTAGCGATGAGCAGTTCTTC. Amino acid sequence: CASTPRGQGSDEQFF.